The rows below give T cell receptor beta chains drawn from one sample of a study of blood T cell repertoires in COVID-19. Clones were sequenced by immunoSEQ multiplex PCR, and TCRdb holds only the in-frame ones, with some missing. Among approximately 200,000 clones listed, 79% were seen once. The sequenced sample consisted of peripheral blood. The receptors shown here come from a man aged 55 to 70 with active or convalescent COVID-19. The CDR3 runs from the conserved cysteine through the conserved F or W. Fields, in order: D gene, V gene, J gene, clone size, CDR3 DNA, CDR3 protein. D genes are given only for firm matches. Rows give clone size only sometimes, using once, few, many, or a class for an expanded clone.

-	TRBV6-8	TRBJ1-1	few	TGTGCCAGCAGTTCGTGCTCCCATGGGCATGTGGTGACTGAAGCTTTCTTT	CASSSCSHGHVVTEAFF
-	TRBV7-9	TRBJ1-3	-	TGTGCCAGCAGCCCCGCTCTGTCCGGGATCTCTGGAAACACCATATATTTT	CASSPALSGISGNTIYF
-	TRBV28	TRBJ2-1	-	TGTGCCAGCATTTCGTGGAGGGGCGCTGGGAATGAGCAGTTCTTC	CASISWRGAGNEQFF
-	TRBV11-3	TRBJ1-1	few	TGTGCCAGCAGCTTAGACGGCGTCGGGGAAGCTTTCTTT	CASSLDGVGEAFF
-	TRBV2	TRBJ2-6	once	TGTGCCAGCAGTCCTAACCCTGGGGCCAACGTCCTGACTTTC	CASSPNPGANVLTF
TRBD2	TRBV19	TRBJ2-1	-	TGTGCCAGTAGTATAAGCGGGAGTCGGGGTAATGAGCAGTTCTTC	CASSISGSRGNEQFF
-	TRBV3-1/TRBV3-2	TRBJ1-1	-	TGTGCCAGCAGCGGGACTTCGAACACTGAAGCTTTCTTT	CASSGTSNTEAFF
-	TRBV18	TRBJ1-1	-	TGTGCCAGCTCACCCTTCGCCCAGGAGAACACTGAAGCTTTCTTT	CASSPFAQENTEAFF
-	TRBV9	TRBJ2-1	-	TGTGCCAGCAGTAGCGGGGACAGCTCCTACAATGAGCAGTTCTTC	CASSSGDSSYNEQFF
TRBD2	TRBV12-5	TRBJ2-1	few	TGTGCTAGTGGTTTGTGGACTTTCAGCGGGGCCAATGAGCAGTTCTTC	CASGLWTFSGANEQFF
-	TRBV25-1	TRBJ1-1	-	TGTGCCAGCAGCCCCTACGGGGGGATCGGGGCCTATGGAGCTTTCTTT	CASSPYGGIGAYGAFF
TRBD1	TRBV5-4	TRBJ1-6	-	TGTGCCAGCAGCCAGGGGGATTCACCCCTCCACTTT	CASSQGDSPLHF
-	TRBV6-2/TRBV6-3	TRBJ1-1	-	TGTGCCAGCAGTTTCTCCAGGGTGAACACTGAAGCTTTCTTT	CASSFSRVNTEAFF
-	TRBV28	TRBJ2-3	-	TGTGCCAGCAGAACCCAGGGGTCAGATACGCAGTATTTT	CASRTQGSDTQYF
-	TRBV6-5	TRBJ2-2	-	TGTGCCAGCAGTTACTCGGGGGCACAGGCCCCCGGGGAGCTGTTTTTT	CASSYSGAQAPGELFF
TRBD1	TRBV19	TRBJ1-4	few	TGTGCCAGTAGTCCAACAGGGGGCGGAAAACTGTTTTTT	CASSPTGGGKLFF
TRBD2	TRBV7-3	TRBJ2-1	-	TGTGCCAGCAGCTTAAGCCTAGCGGGAGGCCTGTTCTTC	CASSLSLAGGLFF
TRBD2	TRBV7-3	TRBJ2-3	once	TGTGCCAGCAGCTTAAGCTGGCTAGCGGGAGTCTCTACGCAGTATTTT	CASSLSWLAGVSTQYF
TRBD2	TRBV11-2	TRBJ2-3	-	TGTGCCAGCAGCTTAGATCCTAGCGGGAATGTCGATACGCAGTATTTT	CASSLDPSGNVDTQYF
-	TRBV11-2	TRBJ1-1	-	TGTGCCACCGCAACCCGGGTGAACACTGAAGCTTTCTTT	CATATRVNTEAFF
-	TRBV2	TRBJ1-3	few	TGTGCCAGCAGTGAGGAGAATGGAAACACCATATATTTT	CASSEENGNTIYF
TRBD1	TRBV24-1	TRBJ2-7	-	TGTGCCCTCTACCGGGACAGGGCCTCCTACGAGCAGTACTTC	CALYRDRASYEQYF
TRBD2	TRBV6-5	TRBJ2-3	-	TGTGCCAGCAGCCTTGGCCCGGGAGGAGATACGCAGTATTTT	CASSLGPGGDTQYF
-	TRBV5-4	TRBJ1-6	-	TGTGCCAGCAGCTCAACTCAGGGTAGCTCCTATAATTCACCCCTCCACTTT	CASSSTQGSSYNSPLHF
TRBD2	TRBV11-2	TRBJ2-1	-	TGTGCCAGCAGCTTAGAACTAGCGGGAGGGCCTAGTCAGGAGCAGTTCTTC	CASSLELAGGPSQEQFF
TRBD2	TRBV7-9	TRBJ2-1	-	TGTGCCAGCAGCTTAGACCCTAGCGGACTCTACAATGAGCAGTTCTTC	CASSLDPSGLYNEQFF
-	TRBV7-9	TRBJ1-3	once	TGTGCCAGCAGAACAGGCTCTGGAAACACCATATATTTT	CASRTGSGNTIYF
-	TRBV5-1	TRBJ2-2	-	TGCGCCAGCAGCTTGGGTATTCCGGAAGAAGCGCTTTTT	CASSLGIPEEALF
TRBD1	TRBV13	TRBJ1-1	few	TGTGCCAGCAGCCCAAGACAGGGAGGCACTGAAGCTTTCTTT	CASSPRQGGTEAFF
TRBD2	TRBV5-1	TRBJ2-5	-	TGCGCCAGCAGCTTGGCGGGGGGGGAGACCCAGTACTTC	CASSLAGGETQYF
TRBD2	TRBV9	TRBJ2-3	-	TGTGCCAGCAGCCCCCTCGGGGGACTAGCGGGAGAGGTAGATACGCAGTATTTT	CASSPLGGLAGEVDTQYF
TRBD2	TRBV5-1	TRBJ2-1	-	TGCGCCAGCAGCTTGGCCCCCAAAGGGAGCGGGGTTAATGAGCAGTTCTTC	CASSLAPKGSGVNEQFF
TRBD2	TRBV19	TRBJ2-7	-	TGTGCCAGTAGCCCGGGACCCCGCGGGAGCGAGCAGTACTTC	CASSPGPRGSEQYF
-	TRBV27	TRBJ2-3	-	TGTGCCAGCAGTTCTGAGTTCAGCGGTGGCGTCTCAGATACGCAGTATTTT	CASSSEFSGGVSDTQYF
TRBD2	TRBV12-3/TRBV12-4	TRBJ2-1	-	TGTGCCAGCATCTTAGCGGGAGTAAATGAGCAGTTCTTC	CASILAGVNEQFF
-	TRBV5-1	TRBJ2-7	few	TGCGCCAGCAGCCAAGGACTGCACGAGCAGTACTTC	CASSQGLHEQYF
-	TRBV7-9	TRBJ1-3	-	TGTGCCAGCAGCTTAGTACTAAACACCATATATTTT	CASSLVLNTIYF
-	TRBV5-4	TRBJ2-5	-	TGTGCCAGCAGACTCTTAACGGGGGAAGAGACCCAGTACTTC	CASRLLTGEETQYF
-	TRBV21-1	TRBJ1-6	-	TGTGCCAGCAGCTTTACAAAAGGGGGACAGGGAGGGTCACCCCTCCACTTT	CASSFTKGGQGGSPLHF
TRBD2	TRBV28	TRBJ2-3	few	TGTGCCAGCAGTTCCGCGGGAGGAGAAGATACGCAGTATTTT	CASSSAGGEDTQYF
-	TRBV5-5	TRBJ2-5	-	TGTGCCAGCAGCCCCGGACACATAGAGACCCAGTACTTC	CASSPGHIETQYF